This T cell receptor (beta chain) was profiled in a study of T cell responses to AZD1222 COVID-19 vaccine. Overall study findings and caveats: Variant regions that are unmutated are reportedly the target of nearly half of spike-specific TCRs. An increase in Spike-specific TCR breadth and depth was observed after two AZD1222 doses.

The CDR3 is 13 amino acids. The data were produced by immunoSEQ multiplex PCR, yet TCRdb's version contains in-frame clones alone and is incomplete. The data hold roughly 70,000 clones, with approximately 90% observed a single time. In the case of this clone: The antigen is undetermined. Mismatch with germline at one junction end may stem from a read error.

Material: peripheral blood, obtained 28 days after the second dose of the MenACWY control vaccine. The chain combines TRBV12-3 or TRBV12-4 with TRBJ1-1; D is unresolved. The TCR was taken from an adult who received the MenACWY meningococcal vaccine as a control. The CDR3, as DNA: TGTGCCAGCAGATTAGAGGAGAACACTGAAGCTTTCTTT. It translates to CASRLEENTEAFF.